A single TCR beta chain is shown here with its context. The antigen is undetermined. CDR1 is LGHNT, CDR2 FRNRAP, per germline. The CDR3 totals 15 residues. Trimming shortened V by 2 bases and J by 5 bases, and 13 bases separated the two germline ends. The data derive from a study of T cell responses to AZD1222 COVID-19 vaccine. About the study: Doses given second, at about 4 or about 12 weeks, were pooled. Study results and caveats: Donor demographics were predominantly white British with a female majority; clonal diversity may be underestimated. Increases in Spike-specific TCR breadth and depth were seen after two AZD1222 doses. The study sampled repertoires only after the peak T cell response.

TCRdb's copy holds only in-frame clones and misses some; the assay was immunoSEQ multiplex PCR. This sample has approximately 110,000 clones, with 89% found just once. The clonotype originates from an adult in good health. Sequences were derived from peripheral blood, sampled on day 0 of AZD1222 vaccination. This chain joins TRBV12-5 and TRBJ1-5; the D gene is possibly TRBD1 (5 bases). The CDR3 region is CASGLLGTRDQPQHF. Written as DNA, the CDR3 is TGTGCTAGTGGTTTGCTCGGGACTCGGGATCAGCCCCAGCATTTT. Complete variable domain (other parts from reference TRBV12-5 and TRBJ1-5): DARVTQTPRHKVTEMGQEVTMRCQPILGHNTVFWYRQTMMQGLELLAYFRNRAPLDDSGMPKDRFSAEMPDATLATLKIQPSEPRDSAVYFCASGLLGTRDQPQHFGDGTRLSIL.